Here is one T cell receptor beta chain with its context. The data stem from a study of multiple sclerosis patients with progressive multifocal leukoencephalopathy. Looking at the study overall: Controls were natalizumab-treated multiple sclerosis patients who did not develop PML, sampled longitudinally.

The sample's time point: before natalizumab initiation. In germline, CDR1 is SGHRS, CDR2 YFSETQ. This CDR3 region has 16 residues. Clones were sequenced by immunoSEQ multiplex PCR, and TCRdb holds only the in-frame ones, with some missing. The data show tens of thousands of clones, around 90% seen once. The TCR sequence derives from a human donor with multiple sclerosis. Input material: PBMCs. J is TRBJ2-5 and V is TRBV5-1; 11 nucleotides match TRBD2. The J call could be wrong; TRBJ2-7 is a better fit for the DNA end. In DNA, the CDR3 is TGCGCCAGCAGCCCAGGACTAGCGGGCTCTACCTACGAGCAGTACTTC. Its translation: CASSPGLAGSTYEQYF.